The clone carrying this TCR beta chain was counted between two and nine times. What it recognizes is unknown. TCRdb re-called the reads with MiXCR, one entry per CDR3 protein. The sample lists some 180,000 distinct CDR3 sequences, approximately 17% seen once, with roughly a quarter in the top ten. The data were taken from a study of T cell repertoires in cytomegalovirus infection. Study overall: Evidence of both CMV infection and a matching HLA type came from public TCR beta signatures.

Study findings and constraints: The cumulative frequency of public TCR beta families identified carriers of CMV plus the relevant HLA. The ex vivo response was dominated by HLA-C-restricted CMV-specific TCR beta clonotypes.

Sample: CD8+ T cells from PBMCs. The TCR was taken from a human donor in good health (CMV status not recorded). Some clones in this sample may be carry-over from other donors' samples.

The CDR3 sequence is CSGGGGSGYEQYF. The CDR3 DNA reads TGCAGCGGTGGAGGGGGCTCGGGGTACGAGCAGTACTTC. This chain connects TRBV29-1 to TRBJ2-7; possible D gene TRBD1, 7 bases. Trimming removed 7 bases from V and 4 bases from J, with 17 bases in between. CDR1 SQVTM and CDR2 ANQGSEA come from the germline V gene. The CDR3 is made up of 13 amino acids.